The source of this TCR beta chain is a study of CD8 T cells in Susac syndrome (dated by TCRdb to about 2019). Regarding the research as a whole: The study used repertoire sequencing to test whether antigen drove CD8+ T cell activation and differentiation in Susac syndrome.

A note on this clonotype: Its antigen has not been determined. There are no base qualities to consult, and no much larger clone falls within one base.

RNA was extracted with the RNeasy kit and roughly 0.5 to 1 ug was reverse transcribed using random hexamers. The immunoSEQ multiplex PCR assay, which covers 54 Vbeta and 13 Jbeta segments, was used to amplify TCR beta CDR3 regions. Bias from PCR amplification was corrected by using a synthetic template baseline for primer optimization and for computational correction. On the study's bioinformatics: Reads were assigned to V, D and J genes according to IMGT and analyzed in immunoSEQ Analyzer, with only productive sequences retained. To calculate clonality, Shannon entropy was normalized by log2 of the number of productive unique sequences and then subtracted from one. For each patient and control, public and private clones were evaluated among the 100 most prevalent clones. Clones were defined as Susac-specific if absent from the healthy and MS cohorts, from some 1,000 published viral clones and from other ImmuneACCESS disease sequences. TCRdb took the public reads, trimmed them with fastp at Q25, ran MiXCR for clone calling and kept in-frame beta chains. Rows with a matching CDR3 protein are joined into one entry that keeps the most common DNA and genes. The V and J calls were determined by TCRdb, not by the authors. Here the sample has some 120,000 distinct CDR3 sequences; about 95% occur a single time. The ten largest make up roughly 0.13% of the sample.

Findings and caveats that apply to the study as a whole: The TCR sequencing and HLA analysis was acknowledged to have included a relatively small number of individuals.

Peripheral blood CD8+ and CD4+ T cells from healthy donors, Susac syndrome patients and multiple sclerosis patients were profiled using high-throughput TCR beta sequencing. The healthy donors served as controls matched for age and sex. Bulk CD8+ and CD4+ T cells were purified by magnetic negative isolation, whereas CD8+ TEMRA cells were enriched by FACS. Blood was collected in EDTA tubes and processed within 24 hours, with PBMCs isolated through density gradient centrifugation. PBMCs destined for TCR sequencing were cryopreserved in liquid nitrogen and later thawed in a 37 °C water bath. The sorted or isolated CD4+, CD8+ and CD8+ TEMRA cells had a purity of 90% or higher. After removal of 0 bases from V and 6 bases from J, the junction retains 12 bases not matched to a gene. The CDR3 runs 17 residues from the cysteine to the phenylalanine. Left in the record is the CDR3 DNA by itself, 51 bases read in frame from the first base. Looking up the germline V gene yields CDR1 SGHTA and CDR2 FQGNSA.

Material: CD4+ T cells from PBMCs. The rearrangement combines TRBV7-2 with TRBJ2-7; 9 of the junction bases match TRBD2. The sequence came from a human donor in good health. CDR3 region: CASSLAGVSGRQREQYF. The DNA is as follows: TGTGCCAGCAGCTTAGCGGGTGTGAGCGGGAGGCAACGCGAGCAGTACTTC.